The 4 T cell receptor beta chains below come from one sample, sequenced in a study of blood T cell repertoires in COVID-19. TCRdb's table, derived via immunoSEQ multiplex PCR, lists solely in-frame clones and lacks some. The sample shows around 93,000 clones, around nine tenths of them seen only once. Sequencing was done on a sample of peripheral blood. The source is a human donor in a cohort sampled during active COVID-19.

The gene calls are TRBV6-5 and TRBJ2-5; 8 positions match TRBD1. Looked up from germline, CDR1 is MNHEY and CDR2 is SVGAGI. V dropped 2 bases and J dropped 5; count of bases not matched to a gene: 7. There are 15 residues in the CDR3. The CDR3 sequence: CASSYLRRGLETQYF. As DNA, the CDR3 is TGTGCCAGCAGTTACCTACGCAGGGGGCTGGAGACCCAGTACTTC.

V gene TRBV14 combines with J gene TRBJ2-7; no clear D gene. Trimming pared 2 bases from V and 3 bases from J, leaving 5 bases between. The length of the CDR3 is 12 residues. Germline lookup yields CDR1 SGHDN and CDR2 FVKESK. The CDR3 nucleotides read TGTGCCAGCAGCCAATACAACTACGAGCAGTACTTC. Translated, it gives CASSQYNYEQYF.

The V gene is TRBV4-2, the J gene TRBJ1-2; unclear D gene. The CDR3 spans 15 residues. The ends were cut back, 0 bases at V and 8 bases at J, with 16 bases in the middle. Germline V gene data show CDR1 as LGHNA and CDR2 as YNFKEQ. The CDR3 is CASSQDPEPGRGYTF. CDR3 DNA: TGTGCCAGCAGCCAAGACCCCGAGCCAGGTCGGGGCTACACCTTC.

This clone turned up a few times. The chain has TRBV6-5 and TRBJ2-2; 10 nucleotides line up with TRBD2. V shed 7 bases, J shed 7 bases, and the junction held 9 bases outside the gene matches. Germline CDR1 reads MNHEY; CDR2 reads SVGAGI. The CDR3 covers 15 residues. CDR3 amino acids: CASKVVAGGHGELFF. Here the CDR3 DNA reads TGTGCCAGCAAAGTTGTAGCGGGGGGCCACGGGGAGCTGTTTTTT.